Presented here are 18 T cell receptor beta chains from one specimen sequenced in a study of Ad26.COV2.S vaccination and SARS-CoV-2 variants. The sample's treatment: 15 to 20 received Ad26.COV2.S at low or high dose, single or two shots; 5 received placebo; per-sample allocation not given. Sampling was performed 63 days after the first vaccine or placebo injection. Sequencing used immunoSEQ multiplex PCR; TCRdb keeps in-frame clones, though not all of them. The table has over 350,000 clones, approximately 86% seen once; the top ten hold about 3.6%. The material was peripheral blood, obtained in a trial of Ad26.COV2.S vaccine versus placebo. These receptors all stem from a person between 18 and 60 years old who received the Ad26.COV2.S COVID-19 vaccine or a placebo.

The rearrangement uses TRBV4-2 and TRBJ2-4, with D perhaps TRBD2 (6 bases). This CDR3 has 17 amino acids. Trimming took 0 bases from V and 3 from J, leaving 15 bases between them. The V gene's germline CDR1 is LGHNA and CDR2 YNFKEQ. This chain's CDR3 is CASSQELLLGGKNIQYF. The DNA for the CDR3 is TGTGCCAGCAGCCAAGAGTTACTCCTCGGGGGCAAAAACATTCAGTACTTC.

This chain connects TRBV20-1 to TRBJ2-1, with D perhaps TRBD1 (5 bases). The germline V gene has CDR1 DFQATT and CDR2 SNEGSKA (reference sequence). This CDR3 has 9 residues. This chain's CDR3 is CRKQVEQFF. Here the CDR3 DNA reads TGCAGGAAACAGGTGGAGCAGTTCTTC.

The V gene is TRBV5-8, the J gene TRBJ2-1; TRBD1 agrees at 7 bases. The CDR3 is 16 amino acids. Germline V CDR1 and CDR2: SGHTS, YDEGEE. The J segment lost 9 bases and the V segment lost 4 bases, leaving 16 bases of the junction unmatched. The CDR3: CASSPSYRGGRGEQFF. The CDR3 DNA follows: TGTGCCAGCAGCCCGAGTTACAGGGGCGGTCGAGGTGAGCAGTTCTTC.

V gene TRBV6-2 or TRBV6-3 combines with J gene TRBJ1-6, with 7 bases identical to TRBD1. The CDR3 loop spans 16 amino acids. The germline gives CDR1 MNHEY, CDR2 SVGEGT. V shed 4 bases, J shed 9 bases, and the junction held 12 bases outside the gene matches. In DNA, the CDR3 is TGTGCCAGCAGTTTTGACTCCGACAGGGACGGTTCACCCCTCCACTTT. This codes for CASSFDSDRDGSPLHF.

This clone was counted a single time. The genes are TRBV6-1 and TRBJ1-5; D possibly corresponds to TRBD1 (5 bases). Trimming cost V 3 bases and J 7 bases, with 13 bases left between them. Germline CDR1 MNHNS, CDR2 SASEGT. CDR3 size: 14 residues. CDR3 sequence reads: CASSEGGRRQPQHF. As DNA, the CDR3 is TGTGCCAGCAGTGAGGGGGGGAGGAGGCAGCCCCAGCATTTT.

The chain recombines TRBV11-2 with TRBJ2-5; D tentatively reads TRBD1 or TRBD2 (6 bases each). Germline V CDR1 and CDR2: SGHAT, FQNNGV. CDR3 length: 14 residues. Trimming pared 4 bases from V and 3 bases from J, leaving 12 bases between. CDR3 sequence: CASSSKGGKETQYF. The CDR3 nucleotides are TGTGCCAGCAGCTCCAAAGGGGGGAAAGAGACCCAGTACTTC.

The rearrangement uses TRBV11-2 and TRBJ1-1; D perhaps matches TRBD1 (5 bases). The V end was cut by 4 bases, the J end by 6 bases, with 24 bases between. Germline values: CDR1 SGHAT, CDR2 FQNNGV. This CDR3 region has 17 residues. CDR3 DNA: TGTGCCAGCAGCTCGCTCCGGGACGTAAGGCGTATGGCTGAAGCTTTCTTT. Translation gives CASSSLRDVRRMAEAFF.

This clone was detected once. This chain connects TRBV27 to TRBJ1-6, with 8 bases that match TRBD1. After removal of 4 bases from V and 7 bases from J, the junction contained 9 bases not matched to a gene. CDR1 MNHEY and CDR2 SMNVEV come from the germline V gene (reference sequence). The CDR3 is 16 amino acids. The CDR3 region has the DNA TGTGCCAGCAGTTCTCTCCCGGGACAGGAGAATTCACCCCTCCACTTT. This sequence encodes CASSSLPGQENSPLHF.

This clone came up once. The rearrangement uses TRBV29-1 and TRBJ2-2; D is uncertain. The CDR3 runs to 13 residues. From germline, CDR1 is SQVTM and CDR2 ANQGSEA. Trimming shortened V by 5 bases and J by 0 bases, and 7 bases separated the two germline ends. CDR3 residues: CSVYTTNTGELFF. The CDR3 bases are TGCAGCGTTTACACCACGAACACCGGGGAGCTGTTTTTT.

The chain has TRBV7-2 and TRBJ1-1, with unresolved D. From germline, CDR1 is SGHTA and CDR2 FQGNSA. V lost 1 base to trimming and J lost 1 base, with 10 bases between them. The CDR3 covers 15 residues. CDR3 residues: CASSLDGKQNTEAFF. The CDR3 DNA sequence: TGTGCCAGCAGCTTAGACGGGAAGCAGAACACTGAAGCTTTCTTT.

CDR3 residues: CASSHWDLDRVAKNIQYF. Written as DNA, the CDR3 is TGTGCCAGCAGCCACTGGGACCTAGACAGGGTAGCCAAAAACATTCAGTACTTC. The V gene is TRBV3-1 (or the pseudogene TRBV3-2), the J gene TRBJ2-4; 7 nucleotides line up with TRBD1. J lost 0 bases, V lost 3 bases, and 11 bases had no gene match. The CDR3 contains 18 residues. The V gene's germline CDR1 is LGHDT and CDR2 YNNKEL (reference sequence).

The genes are TRBV20-1 and TRBJ1-5; D is uncertain. Germline V CDR1 and CDR2: DFQATT, SNEGSKA (reference sequence). The CDR3 has 10 amino acids. Trimming left V 6 bases short and J 7 bases short, with 7 bases between. The CDR3 sequence: CSAGRQPQHF. The DNA of the CDR3 is TGCAGTGCAGGGAGGCAGCCCCAGCATTTT.

The chain couples TRBV27 to TRBJ1-2; TRBD1 is a possible D gene (5 bases). The length of the CDR3 is 17 residues. V shed 5 bases and J shed 4 bases, with 23 bases lying between them. Per germline, CDR1 MNHEY and CDR2 SMNVEV (reference sequence). DNA for the CDR3: TGTGCCAGCAGTCTCGCCGGGGGAGGGGCGATGAGCTATGGCTACACCTTC. Its protein product is CASSLAGGGAMSYGYTF.

The chain uses TRBV5-4 and TRBJ2-3; TRBD1 aligns across 7 bases. The CDR3 has 13 residues. CDR1 SGHNT and CDR2 YYREEE come from the germline V gene (reference sequence). Germline trimming cut 5 bases from V and 0 bases from J; bases unmatched to any gene: 0. The CDR3 reads CASRGQSTDTQYF. The CDR3 coding sequence is TGTGCCAGCAGGGGACAGAGCACAGATACGCAGTATTTT.

The rearrangement links TRBV7-9 to TRBJ1-2; D possibly corresponds to TRBD1 (5 bases). Germline loops: CDR1 SEHNR, CDR2 FQNEAQ (reference sequence). The CDR3 runs to 13 residues. V was cut by 5 bases and J by 8 bases, with 15 bases left in between. The CDR3 region is CASSPPQGSGYTF. The CDR3, as DNA: TGTGCCAGCAGCCCCCCCCAGGGTTCCGGCTACACCTTC. Full variable domain (rest looked up from reference TRBV7-9 and TRBJ1-2): DTGVSQNPRHKITKRGQNVTFRCDPISEHNRLYWYRQTLGQGPEFLTYFQNEAQLEKSRLLSDRFSAERPKGSFSTLEIQRTEQGDSAMYLCASSPPQGSGYTFGSGTRLTVV.

The chain is built from TRBV15 and TRBJ1-1; 7 bases agree with TRBD1. Looked up from germline, CDR1 is LNHNV and CDR2 is YYDKDF (reference sequence). CDR3 length: 15 residues. Trimming took 2 bases from V and 11 from J; bases not matched to a gene: 14. The CDR3 DNA follows: TGTGCCACCAGCAGAAACCGGGGACAGACAATTAGGGCTTTCTTT. Protein: CATSRNRGQTIRAFF. The whole variable domain, filled in from reference TRBV15 and TRBJ1-1, reads DAMVIQNPRYQVTQFGKPVTLSCSQTLNHNVMYWYQQKSSQAPKLLFHYYDKDFNNEADTPDNFQSRRPNTSFCFLDIRSPGLGDTAMYLCATSRNRGQTIRAFFGQGTRLTVV.

This clone was counted a few times. The rearrangement joins TRBV2 to TRBJ1-1; 8 bases agree with TRBD1. V shed 6 bases and J 0 bases; nucleotides not matched to a gene: 3. The CDR3 is 14 residues long. Germline assignment: CDR1 SNHLY and CDR2 FYNNEI. The CDR3 reads CASSRQGMNTEAFF. The CDR3 DNA sequence: TGTGCCAGCAGCAGACAGGGGATGAACACTGAAGCTTTCTTT.

The chain combines TRBV3-1 (or the pseudogene TRBV3-2) with TRBJ1-1; a possible D gene is TRBD1 (6 bases). V was cut by 1 base and J by 10 bases, with 10 bases left in between. Germline V gene lookup returns CDR1 LGHDT and CDR2 YNNKEL (reference sequence). This CDR3 spans 12 amino acids. CDR3 sequence reads: CASSQGGGAAFF. The DNA for the CDR3 is TGTGCCAGCAGCCAAGGGGGGGGCGCAGCTTTCTTT.